This section outlines one T cell receptor (beta chain) sequence together with its context. The data were taken from a study of cytomegalovirus exposure and HLA in healthy donors. The table came from immunoSEQ multiplex PCR; TCRdb's copy has only in-frame clones and leaves some out. The table lists over 150,000 clones, roughly nine tenths of them singletons. The donors were in the approximately 110-subject validation cohort; that cohort was separate from the approximately 700-subject first cohort. Per germline, CDR1 SGHVS and CDR2 FNYEAQ. V shed 0 bases, J shed 6 bases, and the junction held 10 bases outside the gene matches. This CDR3 has 18 amino acids.

The chain recombines TRBV7-6 with TRBJ2-1, with 11 bases matching TRBD2. The sample taken for sequencing was PBMCs. This TCR was recovered from a woman under 40 in good health and CMV-seronegative. The CDR3 DNA reads as TGTGCCAGCAGCTTAGCTACGGGTCGACTAGCGGGATTCAATGAGCAGTTCTTC. This sequence encodes CASSLATGRLAGFNEQFF.